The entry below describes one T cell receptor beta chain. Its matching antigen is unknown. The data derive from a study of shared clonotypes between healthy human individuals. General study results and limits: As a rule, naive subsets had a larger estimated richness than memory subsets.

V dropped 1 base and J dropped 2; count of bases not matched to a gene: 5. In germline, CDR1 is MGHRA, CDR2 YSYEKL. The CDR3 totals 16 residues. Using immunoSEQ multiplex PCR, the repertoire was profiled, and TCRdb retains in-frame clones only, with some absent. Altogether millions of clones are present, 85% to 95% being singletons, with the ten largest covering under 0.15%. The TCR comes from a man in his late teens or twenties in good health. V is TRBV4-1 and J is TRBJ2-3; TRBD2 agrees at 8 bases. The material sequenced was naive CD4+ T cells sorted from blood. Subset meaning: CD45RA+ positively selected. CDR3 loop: CASSQGRTSPTDTQYF. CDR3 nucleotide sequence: TGCGCCAGCAGCCAAGGAAGGACTAGCCCCACAGATACGCAGTATTTT.